The 30 T cell receptor beta chains below all came from one sample that was sequenced in a study of shared clonotypes between healthy human individuals. Clones were read by immunoSEQ multiplex PCR, and TCRdb kept only the in-frame ones, dropping some. The sample has roughly 720,000 clones; roughly 91% are singletons. The source material was memory CD8+ T cells from PBMCs. The sample's subset: CD45RO+ cells pooled with CCR7-negative TemRA cells. The receptors were sampled from a man aged 18 to 29 in good health. Some clones in this sample may be carry-over from other donors' samples.

The chain employs TRBV7-8 and TRBJ2-7; 14 bases align to TRBD2. Unmatched junction bases numbered 10, after V lost 5 bases and J lost 4 bases. CDR3 size: 17 residues. Per germline, CDR1 SGHVS and CDR2 FQNEAQ. CDR3 DNA sequence: TGTGCCAGCAGCACGGGACTAGCGGGAGTCTCCGGGTACGAGCAGTACTTC. It specifies CASSTGLAGVSGYEQYF.

This rearrangement joins TRBV5-4 to TRBJ1-1; D unclear. From germline, CDR1 is SGHNT and CDR2 YYREEE (reference sequence). Trimming cost V 3 bases and J 6 bases, with 12 bases left between them. The CDR3 length is 13 residues. The CDR3 DNA reads TGTGCCAGCAGCTACCCCAGAAGTGCTGAAGCTTTCTTT. Translation gives CASSYPRSAEAFF.

The chain recombines TRBV4-2 with TRBJ1-5; a weak D match, TRBD1 (5 bases). V lost 1 base, J lost 0 bases, and 10 bases lay in between. Germline V lookup: CDR1 LGHNA, CDR2 YNFKEQ. This CDR3 region has 16 residues. The CDR3 DNA is TGTGCCAGCAGCCAAGGGGGGTTCAATAGCAATCAGCCCCAGCATTTT. It yields the protein CASSQGGFNSNQPQHF.

The CDR3: CSVVGLASGNTDTQYF. CDR3 nucleotide sequence: TGCAGCGTTGTAGGGTTGGCTAGCGGGAACACAGATACGCAGTATTTT. The rearrangement links TRBV29-1 to TRBJ2-3; 9 positions match TRBD2. The CDR3 totals 16 residues. V was pared by 4 bases and J by 2 bases, with 10 bases of the junction left unmatched. Germline assignment: CDR1 SQVTM and CDR2 ANQGSEA.

This clone was seen only once. This chain joins TRBV7-9 and TRBJ2-5; D perhaps matches TRBD1 (7 bases). With 11 bases removed from V and 5 bases from J, the gap between germline ends came to 18 bases. CDR1 SEHNR and CDR2 FQNEAQ come from the germline V gene (reference sequence). CDR3 length: 13 residues. As DNA, the CDR3 is TGTGCCGGAATGGGCAGGGGGGCCGAGACCCAGTACTTC. It codes for CAGMGRGAETQYF.

CDR3 loop: CASSPSEDTGELFF. As DNA, the CDR3 is TGTGCCAGCAGTCCTAGCGAGGACACCGGGGAGCTGTTTTTT. The rearrangement links TRBV7-9 to TRBJ2-2; maybe TRBD2 (6 bases). V dropped 6 bases and J dropped 3 bases, with 11 bases sitting between them. Germline V gives CDR1 SEHNR, CDR2 FQNEAQ (reference sequence). CDR3 length: 14 amino acids.

This clone was seen only once. This sequence joins TRBV28 and TRBJ2-3; 7 bases align to TRBD2. Germline V gives CDR1 MDHEN, CDR2 SYDVKM. With V trimmed by 7 bases and J by 4 bases, 14 bases remained unmatched. CDR3 size: 16 residues. CDR3 in DNA: TGTGCCAGCACGCCACCAGGGCGGGAGCGGGCAGATACGCAGTATTTT. As protein: CASTPPGRERADTQYF. Full variable domain (missing parts from reference TRBV28 and TRBJ2-3): DVKVTQSSRYLVKRTGEKVFLECVQDMDHENMFWYRQDPGLGLRLIYFSYDVKMKEKGDIPEGYSVSREKKERFSLILESASTNQTSMYLCASTPPGRERADTQYFGPGTRLTVL.

This clone appeared a few times. The CDR3 nucleotides read TGTGCCAGCAGTCCGAGGGTAAACGGGGAGCTGTTTTTT. Translating it yields CASSPRVNGELFF. The rearrangement links TRBV27 to TRBJ2-2; tentatively, D is TRBD2 (5 bases). Germline V gene sequence: CDR1 MNHEY, CDR2 SMNVEV (reference sequence). The CDR3 runs 13 residues. The ends were cut back, 5 bases at V and 7 bases at J, with 11 bases in the middle.

The rearrangement uses TRBV6-5 and TRBJ1-1, with D tentatively TRBD1 (5 bases). Germline-derived CDR1 and CDR2 are MNHEY and SVGAGI. This CDR3 is built from 16 residues. Trimming stripped 0 bases from V and 0 bases from J, with 11 bases between. The CDR3 reads CASSYSGDLVNTEAFF. In DNA, the CDR3 is TGTGCCAGCAGTTACTCCGGGGACCTGGTGAACACTGAAGCTTTCTTT.

V usage is TRBV6-6 and J usage is TRBJ1-1; D remains unclear. The germline CDR1 and CDR2 sequences are MNHNY and SVGAGI (reference sequence). This CDR3 comprises 13 residues. V lost 2 bases, J lost 7 bases, and 11 bases lay in between. For the CDR3, the DNA is TGTGCCAGCAGTTACGTCATGGAGGTTGAAGCTTTCTTT. This encodes CASSYVMEVEAFF.

The chain uses TRBV4-3 and TRBJ2-5; a possible D gene is TRBD2 (6 bases). The J call could be wrong; TRBJ2-7 is a better fit for the DNA end. The CDR3 has 14 amino acids. Germline CDR1 LGHNA, CDR2 YSLEER. The CDR3 DNA reads as TGCGCCAGCAGCCAAGCGGGGGAGTGGGACGAGCAGTACTTC. It codes for CASSQAGEWDEQYF.

This chain connects TRBV2 to TRBJ1-5; D unresolved. The germline CDR1 and CDR2 sequences are SNHLY and FYNNEI. With 8 bases removed from V and 2 bases from J, the gap between germline ends came to 7 bases. The CDR3 consists of 12 residues. The CDR3 bases are TGTGCCAGCGAGGACGGCAATCAGCCCCAGCATTTT. Translating gives CASEDGNQPQHF.

The rearrangement uses TRBV7-9 and TRBJ2-7, with no clear D. The CDR3 loop spans 13 amino acids. V lost 1 base and J 3 bases, leaving 7 bases between the germline ends. Germline lookup yields CDR1 SEHNR and CDR2 FQNEAQ (reference sequence). The CDR3 DNA sequence: TGTGCCAGCAGCTTAGAGAGAGACTACGAGCAGTACTTC. It specifies CASSLERDYEQYF.

The chain combines TRBV30 with TRBJ2-7; D may match TRBD1 or TRBD2 (5 bases each). The length of the CDR3 is 14 residues. CDR1 and CDR2 from the germline V gene are GTSNPN and SVGIG (reference sequence). V was pared by 0 bases and J by 3 bases, with 12 bases between. CDR3 DNA sequence: TGTGCCTGGAGTGTTGGGGGACCGCGCTACGAGCAGTACTTC. The encoded protein is CAWSVGGPRYEQYF.

The gene calls are TRBV5-1 and TRBJ2-2, with D perhaps matching TRBD1 or TRBD2 (5 bases each). Between the trimmed V and J ends, which lost 4 bases and 7 bases, there was a span of 23 bases. CDR3 length: 17 amino acids. Germline CDR1 reads SGHRS; CDR2 reads YFSETQ. The CDR3 protein is CASSKGVGQILVGELFF. CDR3 DNA sequence: TGCGCCAGCAGCAAGGGAGTGGGGCAGATCCTTGTCGGGGAGCTGTTTTTT.

This clone was counted a single time. The chain uses TRBV28 and TRBJ1-2; D ambiguous. The V gene lost 3 bases and the J gene lost 7 bases, with 12 bases spanning the gap. This CDR3 spans 13 amino acids. CDR1 and CDR2 (germline): MDHEN, SYDVKM. The CDR3 DNA is TGTGCCAGCAGTTTTTCCCCCGAGGGTGGCTACACCTTC. It specifies CASSFSPEGGYTF.

This chain links TRBV29-1 with TRBJ2-2; D call uncertain. The CDR3 extends over 11 amino acids. From germline, CDR1 is SQVTM and CDR2 ANQGSEA. Trimming shortened V by 7 bases and J by 7 bases, and 10 bases separated the two germline ends. The CDR3 nucleotides read TGCAGCGCGAGGTGGAGCGGGGAGCTGTTTTTT. Protein product: CSARWSGELFF.

The chain links TRBV7-9 to TRBJ1-2; TRBD1 matches at 9 bases. CDR3 length: 17 amino acids. Trimming took 4 bases from V and 4 from J; bases not matched to a gene: 13. Germline-derived CDR1 and CDR2 are SEHNR and FQNEAQ (reference sequence). CDR3 sequence (DNA): TGTGCCAGCAGCTCCCGGGACAGGGAAGGCGAAGGCTATGGCTACACCTTC. Encoded protein: CASSSRDREGEGYGYTF.

V usage is TRBV29-1 and J usage is TRBJ2-1, with D uncertain. Trimming removed 4 bases from V and 0 bases from J, with 10 bases in between. Germline V lookup: CDR1 SQVTM, CDR2 ANQGSEA. The CDR3 loop spans 14 amino acids. CDR3 amino acids: CSVGYTSSYNEQFF. Here the CDR3 DNA reads TGCAGCGTTGGGTATACGAGCTCCTACAATGAGCAGTTCTTC.

The chain recombines TRBV5-1 with TRBJ2-6; maybe TRBD1 (6 bases). Trimming removed 4 bases at V and 1 base at J, with 24 bases between. Per germline, CDR1 SGHRS and CDR2 YFSETQ. The CDR3 has 20 residues. The CDR3 coding sequence is TGCGCCAGCAGCGGGGGCCCTAACACCCGTCGGAGGTCTGGGGCCAACGTCCTGACTTTC. As protein: CASSGGPNTRRRSGANVLTF.

The chain has TRBV27 and TRBJ1-1; D call uncertain. The CDR3 spans 13 residues. Germline lookup yields CDR1 MNHEY and CDR2 SMNVEV (reference sequence). Between the trimmed V and J ends, which lost 4 bases and 5 bases, there was a span of 11 bases. The CDR3 sequence is CASSWRAETEAFF. CDR3 in DNA: TGTGCCAGCAGTTGGCGGGCGGAGACTGAAGCTTTCTTT.

This clone has only one observation. The V and J genes are TRBV5-1 and TRBJ2-1; D possibly matches TRBD1 or TRBD2 (5 bases each). The CDR3 spans 17 residues. V lost 4 bases and J lost 2, with 19 bases in between. Germline V gene data show CDR1 as SGHRS and CDR2 as YFSETQ. The CDR3 DNA follows: TGCGCCAGCAGCCCAACCGGGGCGCCCAGAACCTACAATGAGCAGTTCTTC. This sequence encodes CASSPTGAPRTYNEQFF.

The chain combines TRBV27 with TRBJ2-6; D is undetermined. Germline V CDR1 and CDR2: MNHEY, SMNVEV (reference sequence). This CDR3 is 15 amino acids long. The V gene lost 8 bases and the J gene lost 0 bases, with 11 bases spanning the gap. The DNA for the CDR3 is TGTGCCAGCCGTTCCCAATACTCTGGGGCCAACGTCCTGACTTTC. It encodes CASRSQYSGANVLTF. The complete variable domain, with remaining parts taken from reference TRBV27 and TRBJ2-6, reads EAQVTQNPRYLITVTGKKLTVTCSQNMNHEYMSWYRQDPGLGLRQIYYSMNVEVTDKGDVPEGYKVSRKEKRNFPLILESPSPNQTSLYFCASRSQYSGANVLTFGAGSRLTVL.

This clone showed up just once. The chain combines TRBV11-2 with TRBJ2-5, with D possibly being TRBD2 (7 bases). This CDR3 spans 14 amino acids. Germline CDR1 is SGHAT and CDR2 is FQNNGV. Trimming left V 7 bases short and J 5 bases short, with 17 bases between. CDR3 loop: CASNRGGVGETQYF. In nucleotides, the CDR3 is TGTGCCAGCAACCGAGGGGGGGTCGGGGAGACCCAGTACTTC.

The rearrangement joins TRBV6-1 to TRBJ2-7; TRBD1 or TRBD2 may be the D gene (6 bases each). V shed 1 base and J shed 6 bases, with 22 bases lying between them. Germline CDR1 and CDR2: MNHNS and SASEGT. This CDR3 is 17 amino acids long. The CDR3 protein is CASSEVVGGRDRIEQYF. In DNA, the CDR3 is TGTGCCAGCAGTGAAGTTGTAGGGGGGCGGGATAGAATCGAGCAGTACTTC.

The chain uses TRBV11-2 and TRBJ2-5; D remains ambiguous. This CDR3 has 14 amino acids. The germline gives CDR1 SGHAT, CDR2 FQNNGV. With 5 bases removed from V and 2 bases from J, the gap between germline ends came to 12 bases. The CDR3 bases are TGTGCCAGCAGCGTTGACACAGCTCAAGAGACCCAGTACTTC. Its translation: CASSVDTAQETQYF.

This sequence joins TRBV6-1 and TRBJ2-2; 8 bases align to TRBD2. The CDR3 contains 16 residues. Germline assignment: CDR1 MNHNS and CDR2 SASEGT. With V trimmed by 4 bases and J by 0 bases, 4 bases remained unmatched. CDR3 DNA sequence: TGTGCCAGCAGTGGAGGACTAGCAGCGAACACCGGGGAGCTGTTTTTT. It yields the protein CASSGGLAANTGELFF.

The chain couples TRBV5-6 to TRBJ2-7; 11 nucleotides align to TRBD2. The ends lost 3 bases at V and 0 bases at J; junction bases unmatched: 5. Germline V gene sequence: CDR1 SGHDT, CDR2 YYEEEE. The CDR3 spans 16 residues. CDR3 bases: TGTGCCAGCAGCTCCGAGACTAGCGGGACCTCCTACGAGCAGTACTTC. This encodes CASSSETSGTSYEQYF.

This sequence joins TRBV19 and TRBJ1-4; 8 bases agree with TRBD1. This CDR3 is 14 amino acids long. Germline values: CDR1 LNHDA, CDR2 SQIVND (reference sequence). V trimming: 6 bases; J trimming: 5 bases; junction bases outside the gene matches: 5. The DNA for the CDR3 is TGTGCCAGTAGGCCGGGACAGGAGAATGAAAAACTGTTTTTT. Translation gives CASRPGQENEKLFF.

V gene TRBV19 combines with J gene TRBJ2-7; 10 bases agree with TRBD2. V shed 5 bases, J shed 4 bases, and the junction held 11 bases outside the gene matches. The CDR3 contains 16 residues. Germline lookup yields CDR1 LNHDA and CDR2 SQIVND (reference sequence). The CDR3 DNA follows: TGTGCCAGTAGTTCAAGGAGCGGGAGGGCCCCATACGAGCAGTACTTC. Amino acid sequence: CASSSRSGRAPYEQYF.